These 8 T cell receptor beta chains were all obtained from the same sample, sequenced in a study of cytomegalovirus exposure and HLA in healthy donors (TCRdb year 2017). The method behind the library was the immunoSEQ multiplex PCR assay. For the multiplex PCR, a mixture combining 60 forward primers for TCR Vbeta segments and 13 reverse primers for TCR Jbeta segments was used. This is the immuneACCESS table as TCRdb keeps it, with only in-frame sequences that have V and J called. A part of the clones is gone; compared with another copy, unresolved V genes explain less than half, and the rest is unexplained. This sample gives 210,000 or so clones in total; 65% to 85% of them show up just once. Of the sample, about 0.77% falls within the top ten clones. Source material: PBMCs. These receptor sequences come from a boy between 2 and 15 years old in good health and CMV-seronegative.

This chain connects TRBV18 to TRBJ2-3; D call uncertain. CDR1 KGHSH and CDR2 LQKENI come from the germline V gene. V dropped 3 bases and J dropped 1 base, with 8 bases sitting between them. The CDR3 runs 14 residues. The CDR3 is CASSPQFRTDTQYF. In nucleotides, the CDR3 is TGTGCCAGCTCACCCCAGTTCCGCACAGATACGCAGTATTTT.

The CDR3 region is CASSTPTSGRASTDTQYF. The CDR3 nucleotides are TGTGCCAGCAGTACCCCGACTAGCGGGAGGGCCAGTACAGATACGCAGTATTTT. This chain uses TRBV28 with TRBJ2-3, with 14 bases aligning to TRBD2. From germline, CDR1 is MDHEN and CDR2 SYDVKM. The trim removed 5 bases at V and 3 bases at J, leaving 10 bases unmatched. The CDR3 spans 18 residues.

The gene calls are TRBV21-1 and TRBJ2-5; the table names TRBD2, a call not compared with the DNA. TRBV21-1 is a known pseudogene. CDR3 length equals 10 residues. CDR3 bases: TGTGCCAGCCTCGGGGAGACCCAGTACTTC. Translation: CASLGETQYF.

The rearrangement links TRBV18 to TRBJ2-5; no reliable D call. Germline-derived CDR1 and CDR2 are KGHSH and LQKENI. The CDR3 has 12 residues. V was pared by 2 bases and J by 5 bases, with 6 bases between. CDR3 bases: TGTGCCAGCTCACCATATGCGGAGACCCAGTACTTC. It codes for CASSPYAETQYF.

This clone was found a few times. The chain carries TRBV5-6 and TRBJ2-7; D is unresolved. From germline, CDR1 is SGHDT and CDR2 YYEEEE. CDR3 length: 13 amino acids. Trimming took off 0 bases at V and 3 bases at J, with 7 bases between the two ends. Here the CDR3 reads CASSLGDGYEQYF. CDR3 nucleotides: TGTGCCAGCAGCTTGGGCGATGGCTACGAGCAGTACTTC.

This clone was picked up one time. As DNA, the CDR3 is TGTGCCAGCAGCTTGATAGGGAGTGTCCACGAGCAGTACTTC. This encodes CASSLIGSVHEQYF. This sequence joins TRBV5-6 and TRBJ2-5; D is possibly TRBD2 (5 bases). The J call may be faulty, since TRBJ2-7 better matches the DNA end. CDR1 and CDR2 from the germline V gene are SGHDT and YYEEEE. The CDR3 runs to 14 residues.

This clone has only a few counts. This rearrangement joins TRBV6-5 to TRBJ1-1; 8 bases line up with TRBD1. Germline trimming cut 7 bases from V and 5 bases from J; bases unmatched to any gene: 6. CDR1 and CDR2 (germline): MNHEY, SVGAGI. CDR3 size: 13 residues. CDR3 DNA: TGTGCCAGCACCACGACAGGGGTTACTGAAGCTTTCTTT. Amino acids: CASTTTGVTEAFF.

V is TRBV7-2 and J is TRBJ2-3; 10 nucleotides match TRBD2. V was pared by 1 base and J by 0 bases, with 7 bases of the junction left unmatched. The germline V gene encodes CDR1 SGHTA and CDR2 FQGNSA. CDR3 length equals 18 residues. CDR3 amino acids: CASSLVLGLAASTDTQYF. The DNA for the CDR3 is TGTGCCAGCAGCTTAGTTTTAGGACTAGCGGCAAGCACAGATACGCAGTATTTT.